This T cell receptor beta chain came from a study of Siglec-9 on CD8 T cells in melanoma (dated 2019 in TCRdb). Study-wide context: Siglec-9 expression on CD8+ T cells and the role of Siglec-9 in regulating T cells in the melanoma tumor microenvironment were investigated in the study.

About this clone: Its target antigen remains unknown. No base quality values were provided; no much bigger clone lies one nucleotide off.

The library was built by means of the immunoSEQ multiplex PCR assay. The table comes from immuneACCESS by way of TCRdb, which keeps in-frame sequences with V and J called. Part of the clones is missing from these tables; in studies checked, under half for an unresolved V gene and the rest for unknown reasons. A total of around 35,000 clones appear in this sample, about 80% of them only once. Of the sample, 1.8% falls within the top ten clones. General findings and caveats noted by the study authors: According to the reported findings, Siglec-9 marked and regulated a subset of effector memory CD8+ T cells that seemed to build up inside melanoma tumors.

Inclusive of the bounding cysteine and phenylalanine, the CDR3 is 14 residues long. Only the CDR3 DNA is retained, 42 bases long and in frame from the first base. According to the germline V gene, CDR1 reads SGHDN and CDR2 reads FVKESK. The V end gives up 4 bases and the J end 5 bases, leaving 7 bases in the junction not matched to a gene. Rearrangement joined TRBV14 to TRBJ2-5; 7 central nucleotides agree with TRBD1. Sequenced input: Siglec-9- CD8+ T cells sorted from blood. What this sample's cell subset or site label stands for: CD8 T cells lacking Siglec-9. This receptor was obtained from a human donor in good health. The CDR3 region has the sequence CASSPMTGLETQYF. The bases read TGTGCCAGCAGCCCTATGACAGGGCTGGAGACCCAGTACTTC. The entire variable domain, with the stretches around the CDR3 drawn from the reference TRBV14 and TRBJ2-5 proteins, is EAGVTQFPSHSVIEKGQTVTLRCDPISGHDNLYWYRRVMGKEIKFLLHFVKESKQDESGMPNNRFLAERTGGTYSTLKVQPAELEDSGVYFCASSPMTGLETQYFGPGTRLLVL.